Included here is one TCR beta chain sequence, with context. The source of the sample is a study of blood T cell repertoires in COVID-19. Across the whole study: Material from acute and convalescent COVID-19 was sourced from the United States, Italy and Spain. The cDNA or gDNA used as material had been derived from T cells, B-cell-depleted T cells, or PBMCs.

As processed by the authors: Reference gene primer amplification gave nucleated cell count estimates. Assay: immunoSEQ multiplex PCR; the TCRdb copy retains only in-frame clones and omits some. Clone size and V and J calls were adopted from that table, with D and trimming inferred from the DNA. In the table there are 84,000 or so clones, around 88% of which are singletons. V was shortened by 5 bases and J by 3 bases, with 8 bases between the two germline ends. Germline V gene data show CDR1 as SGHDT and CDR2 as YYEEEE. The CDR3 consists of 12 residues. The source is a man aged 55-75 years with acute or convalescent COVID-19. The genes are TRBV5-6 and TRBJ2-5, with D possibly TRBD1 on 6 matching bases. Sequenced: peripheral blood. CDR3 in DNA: TGTGCCAGCAGTGGACAGAAAGAGACCCAGTACTTC. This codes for CASSGQKETQYF.